This TCR beta chain was identified in a study of OX40 agonist ivuxolimab in advanced cancers. For the study at large: Prior anti-PD-1, anti-PD-L1 or anti-CTLA-4 therapy was allowed; around 43% had some. Study-level findings and limits: There were, on average, more expanded clones in CD8+ T cells than in CD4+. No antigen was identified for the clonally expanded peripheral T cells.

The protocol was immunoSEQ multiplex PCR, while the TCRdb copy is restricted to in-frame clones and leaves out a portion. The repertoire includes fewer than 70,000 clones, more than 85% of them detected once, and about 13% sits in the top ten. The V segment lost 3 bases and the J segment 1 base; nucleotides outside the gene matches: 3. This CDR3 has 14 amino acids. Germline values: CDR1 SGDLS, CDR2 YYNGEE. Details on this clone: Its antigen is unidentified.

The origin of this receptor is an adult with an advanced solid tumor such as melanoma, head and neck, liver or kidney cancer. The V and J genes are TRBV9 and TRBJ2-7, with 8 positions matching TRBD1. The material was CD4+ or CD8+ T cells sorted from blood, obtained in a trial of the OX40 agonist ivuxolimab. The CDR3 sequence is CASSGGQGSYEQYF. For the CDR3, the DNA is TGTGCCAGCAGCGGCGGACAGGGTTCCTACGAGCAGTACTTC.